This TCR beta chain was sequenced during a study of blood T cell repertoires in COVID-19. Study-level information: PBMCs, B-cell-depleted T cells, or T cells provided the cDNA or gDNA that made up the material.

Method: immunoSEQ multiplex PCR; TCRdb's copy keeps in-frame clones and lacks some. The profile shows about 210,000 clones, about 89% of them singletons. This CDR3 is built from 13 residues. Trimming cost V 1 base and J 8 bases, with 11 bases left between them. Germline-derived CDR1 and CDR2 are GTSNPN and SVGIG (reference sequence). This receptor was taken from a middle-aged woman with acute or convalescent COVID-19. Sample: peripheral blood. The chain uses TRBV30 and TRBJ1-4; the D gene is possibly TRBD1 (6 bases). The CDR3 DNA is TGTGCCTGGAGTGGGAGAACAGGGGAAAAACTGTTTTTT. This encodes CAWSGRTGEKLFF.